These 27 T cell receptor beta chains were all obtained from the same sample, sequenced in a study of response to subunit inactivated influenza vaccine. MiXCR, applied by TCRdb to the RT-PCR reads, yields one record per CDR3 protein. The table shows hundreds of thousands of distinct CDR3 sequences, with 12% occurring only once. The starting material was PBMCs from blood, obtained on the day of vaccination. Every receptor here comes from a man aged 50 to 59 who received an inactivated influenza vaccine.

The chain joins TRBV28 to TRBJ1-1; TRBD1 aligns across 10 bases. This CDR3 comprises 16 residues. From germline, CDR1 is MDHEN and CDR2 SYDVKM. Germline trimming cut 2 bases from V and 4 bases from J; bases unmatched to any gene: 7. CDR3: CASSLIGTGVITEAFF. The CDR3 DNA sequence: TGTGCCAGCAGTTTAATTGGGACAGGGGTGATCACTGAAGCTTTCTTT.

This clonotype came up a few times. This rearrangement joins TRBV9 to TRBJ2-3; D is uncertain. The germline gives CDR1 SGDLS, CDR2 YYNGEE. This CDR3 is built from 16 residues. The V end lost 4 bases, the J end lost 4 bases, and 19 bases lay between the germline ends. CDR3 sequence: CASSPRTFIGADTQYF. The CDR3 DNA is TGTGCCAGCAGCCCCCGTACGTTCATTGGAGCAGATACGCAGTATTTT.

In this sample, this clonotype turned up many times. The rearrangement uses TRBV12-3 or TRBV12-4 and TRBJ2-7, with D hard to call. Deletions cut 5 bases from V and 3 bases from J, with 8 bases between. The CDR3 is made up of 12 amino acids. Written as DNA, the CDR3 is TGTGCCAGCAGTCTTACTCGCTACGAGCAGTACTTC. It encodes CASSLTRYEQYF.

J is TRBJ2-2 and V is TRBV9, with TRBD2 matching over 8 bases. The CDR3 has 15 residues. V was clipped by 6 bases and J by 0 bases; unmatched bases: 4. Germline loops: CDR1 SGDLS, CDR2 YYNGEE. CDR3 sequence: CASMSGGSNTGELFF. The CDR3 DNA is TGTGCCAGCATGTCGGGGGGGTCGAACACCGGGGAGCTGTTTTTT.

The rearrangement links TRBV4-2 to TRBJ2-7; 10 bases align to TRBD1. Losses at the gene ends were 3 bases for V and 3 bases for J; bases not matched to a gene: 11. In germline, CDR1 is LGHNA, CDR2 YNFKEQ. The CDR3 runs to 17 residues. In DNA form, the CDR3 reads TGTGCCAGCAGCCAGACTTATGGGACAGGGGTTTTCTACGAGCAGTACTTC. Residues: CASSQTYGTGVFYEQYF.

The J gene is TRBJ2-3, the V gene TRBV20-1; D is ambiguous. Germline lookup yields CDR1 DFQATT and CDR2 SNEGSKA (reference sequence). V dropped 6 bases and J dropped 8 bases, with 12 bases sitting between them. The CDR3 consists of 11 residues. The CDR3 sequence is CSAHIAPTQYF. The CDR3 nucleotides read TGCAGTGCGCATATAGCCCCTACGCAGTATTTT.

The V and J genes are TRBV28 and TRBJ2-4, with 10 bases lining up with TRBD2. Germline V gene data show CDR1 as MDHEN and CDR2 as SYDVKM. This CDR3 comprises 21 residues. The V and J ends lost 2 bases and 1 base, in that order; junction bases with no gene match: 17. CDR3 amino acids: CASSLGGFRLAGARAKNIQYF. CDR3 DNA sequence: TGTGCCAGCAGTTTAGGGGGATTTCGCCTAGCGGGAGCGAGGGCCAAAAACATTCAGTACTTC.

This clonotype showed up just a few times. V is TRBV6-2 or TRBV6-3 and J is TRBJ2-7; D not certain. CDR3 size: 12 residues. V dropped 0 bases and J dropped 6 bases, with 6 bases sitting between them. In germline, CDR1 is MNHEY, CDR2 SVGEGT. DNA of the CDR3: TGTGCCAGCAGTTACTCTTCCCTCGAGCAGTACTTC. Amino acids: CASSYSSLEQYF.

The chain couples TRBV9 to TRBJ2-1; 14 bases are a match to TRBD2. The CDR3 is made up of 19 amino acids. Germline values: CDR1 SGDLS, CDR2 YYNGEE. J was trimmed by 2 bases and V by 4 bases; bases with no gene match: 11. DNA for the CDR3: TGTGCCAGCAGCCCTAACCCGGGACTAGCGGGAGTTGCCTACAATGAGCAGTTCTTC. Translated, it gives CASSPNPGLAGVAYNEQFF.

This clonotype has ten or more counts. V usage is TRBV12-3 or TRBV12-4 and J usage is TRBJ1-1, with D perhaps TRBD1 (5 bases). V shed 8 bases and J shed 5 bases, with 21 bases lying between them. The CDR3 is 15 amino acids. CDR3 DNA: TGTGCCAGCCACTTTCCCCGGGGGACGGGGACTGAAGCTTTCTTT. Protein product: CASHFPRGTGTEAFF.

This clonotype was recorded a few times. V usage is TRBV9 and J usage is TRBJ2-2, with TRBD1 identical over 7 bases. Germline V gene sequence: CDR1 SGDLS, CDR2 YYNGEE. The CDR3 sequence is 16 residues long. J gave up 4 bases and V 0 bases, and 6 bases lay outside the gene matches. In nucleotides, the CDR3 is TGTGCCAGCAGCGTAGCGACAGGGTCAAGCACCGGGGAGCTGTTTTTT. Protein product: CASSVATGSSTGELFF.

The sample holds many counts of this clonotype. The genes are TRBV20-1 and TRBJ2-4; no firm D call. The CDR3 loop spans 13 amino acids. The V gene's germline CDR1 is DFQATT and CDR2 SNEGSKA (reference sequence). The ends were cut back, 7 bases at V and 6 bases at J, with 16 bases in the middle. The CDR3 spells CSVTASLGNIQYF. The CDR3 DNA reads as TGCAGTGTTACGGCGTCGTTAGGAAACATTCAGTACTTC.

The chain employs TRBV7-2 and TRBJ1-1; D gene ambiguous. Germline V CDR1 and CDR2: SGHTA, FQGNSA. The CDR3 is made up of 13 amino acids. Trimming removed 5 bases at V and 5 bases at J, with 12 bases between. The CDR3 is CASSPQTVTEAFF. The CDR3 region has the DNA TGTGCCAGCAGCCCACAGACCGTGACTGAAGCTTTCTTT.

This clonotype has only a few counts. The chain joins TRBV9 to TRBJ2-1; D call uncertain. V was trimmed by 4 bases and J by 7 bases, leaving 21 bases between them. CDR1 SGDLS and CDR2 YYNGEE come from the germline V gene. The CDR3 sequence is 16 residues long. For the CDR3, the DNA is TGTGCCAGCAGCCCTAGACCGGCGCTCCCTGGGAATGAGCAGTTCTTC. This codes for CASSPRPALPGNEQFF. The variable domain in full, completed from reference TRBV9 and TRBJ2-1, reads DSGVTQTPKHLITATGQRVTLRCSPRSGDLSVYWYQQSLDQGLQFLIQYYNGEERAKGNILERFSAQQFPDLHSELNLSSLELGDSALYFCASSPRPALPGNEQFFGPGTRLTVL.

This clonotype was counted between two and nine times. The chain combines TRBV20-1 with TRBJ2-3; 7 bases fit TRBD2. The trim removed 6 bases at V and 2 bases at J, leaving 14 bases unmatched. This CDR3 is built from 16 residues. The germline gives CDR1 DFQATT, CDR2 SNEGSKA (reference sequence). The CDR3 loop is CSAEIRGGRTTDTQYF. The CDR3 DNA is TGCAGTGCGGAAATTCGAGGCGGGAGAACCACAGATACGCAGTATTTT.

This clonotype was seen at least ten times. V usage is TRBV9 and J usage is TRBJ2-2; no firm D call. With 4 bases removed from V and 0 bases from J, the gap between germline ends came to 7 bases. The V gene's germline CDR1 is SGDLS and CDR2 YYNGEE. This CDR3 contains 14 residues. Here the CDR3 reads CASSPRSNTGELFF. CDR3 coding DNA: TGTGCCAGCAGCCCGAGGTCGAACACCGGGGAGCTGTTTTTT.

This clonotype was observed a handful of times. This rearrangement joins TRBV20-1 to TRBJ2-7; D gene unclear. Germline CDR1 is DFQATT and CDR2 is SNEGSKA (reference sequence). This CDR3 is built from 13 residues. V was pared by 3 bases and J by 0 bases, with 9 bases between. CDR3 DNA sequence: TGCAGTGCTAGGCGGCCGGGCTCCTACGAGCAGTACTTC. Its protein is CSARRPGSYEQYF.

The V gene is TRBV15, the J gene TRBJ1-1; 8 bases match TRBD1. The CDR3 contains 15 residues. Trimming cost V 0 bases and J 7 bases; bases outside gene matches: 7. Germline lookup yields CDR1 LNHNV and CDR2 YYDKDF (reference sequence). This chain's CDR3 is CATSREDRVLSEAFF. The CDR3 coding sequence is TGTGCCACCAGCAGAGAGGACAGGGTGCTAAGTGAAGCTTTCTTT.

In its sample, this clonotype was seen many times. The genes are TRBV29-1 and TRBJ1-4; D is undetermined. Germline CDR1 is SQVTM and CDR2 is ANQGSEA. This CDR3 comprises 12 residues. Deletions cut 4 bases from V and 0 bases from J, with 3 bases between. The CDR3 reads CSVGTTNEKLFF. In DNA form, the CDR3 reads TGCAGCGTTGGCACAACTAATGAAAAACTGTTTTTT.

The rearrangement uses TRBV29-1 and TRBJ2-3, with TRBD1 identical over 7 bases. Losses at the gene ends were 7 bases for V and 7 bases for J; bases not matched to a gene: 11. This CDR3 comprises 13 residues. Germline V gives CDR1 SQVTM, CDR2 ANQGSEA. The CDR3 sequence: CSARNRGPNTQYF. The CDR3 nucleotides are TGCAGCGCTCGGAACAGGGGACCAAATACGCAGTATTTT.

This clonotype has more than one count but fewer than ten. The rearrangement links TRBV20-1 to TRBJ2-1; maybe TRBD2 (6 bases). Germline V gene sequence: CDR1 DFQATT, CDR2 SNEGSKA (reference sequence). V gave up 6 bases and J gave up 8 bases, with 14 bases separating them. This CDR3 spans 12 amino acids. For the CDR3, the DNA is TGCAGTGCCTCGGGGGTCCGTTATGAGCAGTTCTTC. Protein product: CSASGVRYEQFF.

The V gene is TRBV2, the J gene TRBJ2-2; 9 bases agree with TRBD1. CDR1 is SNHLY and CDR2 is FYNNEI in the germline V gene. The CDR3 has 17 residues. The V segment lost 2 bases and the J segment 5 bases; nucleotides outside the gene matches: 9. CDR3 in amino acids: CASSERGTGRRTGELFF. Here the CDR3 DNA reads TGTGCCAGCAGTGAAAGGGGGACAGGGAGAAGAACCGGGGAGCTGTTTTTT. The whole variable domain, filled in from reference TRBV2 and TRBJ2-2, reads EPEVTQTPSHQVTQMGQEVILRCVPISNHLYFYWYRQILGQKVEFLVSFYNNEISEKSEIFDDQFSVERPDGSNFTLKIRSTKLEDSAMYFCASSERGTGRRTGELFFGEGSRLTVL.

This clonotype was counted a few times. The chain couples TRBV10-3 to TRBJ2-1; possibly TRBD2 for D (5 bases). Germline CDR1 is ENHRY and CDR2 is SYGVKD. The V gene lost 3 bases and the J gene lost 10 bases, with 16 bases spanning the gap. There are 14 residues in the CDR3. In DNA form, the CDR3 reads TGTGCCATCAGTGATGGAGCGGAGAAAGGGGAGCAGTTCTTC. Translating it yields CAISDGAEKGEQFF.

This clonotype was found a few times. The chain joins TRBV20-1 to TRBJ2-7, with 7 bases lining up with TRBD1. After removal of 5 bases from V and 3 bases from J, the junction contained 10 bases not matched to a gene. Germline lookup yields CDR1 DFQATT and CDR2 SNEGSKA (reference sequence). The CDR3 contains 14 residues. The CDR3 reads CSALQGIPLYEQYF. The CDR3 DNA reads TGCAGTGCTCTACAGGGGATACCCCTCTACGAGCAGTACTTC.

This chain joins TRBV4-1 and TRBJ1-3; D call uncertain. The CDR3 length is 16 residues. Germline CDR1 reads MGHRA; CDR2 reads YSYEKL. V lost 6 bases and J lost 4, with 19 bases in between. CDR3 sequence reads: CASSSGNARQGNTIYF. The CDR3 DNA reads TGCGCCAGCAGTTCTGGAAACGCTCGGCAGGGAAACACCATATATTTT.

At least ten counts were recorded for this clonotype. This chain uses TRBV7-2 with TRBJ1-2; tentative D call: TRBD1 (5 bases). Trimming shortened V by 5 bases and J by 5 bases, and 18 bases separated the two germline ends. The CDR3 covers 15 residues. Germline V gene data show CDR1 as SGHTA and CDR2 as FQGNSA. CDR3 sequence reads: CASSPMRGAAYGYTF. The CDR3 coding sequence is TGTGCCAGCAGCCCCATGAGGGGTGCGGCTTATGGCTACACCTTC.

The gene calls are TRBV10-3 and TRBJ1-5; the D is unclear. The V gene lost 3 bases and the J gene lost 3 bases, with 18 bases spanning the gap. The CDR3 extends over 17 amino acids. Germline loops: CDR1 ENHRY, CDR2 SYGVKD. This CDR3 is CAISEGRSKGNNQPQHF. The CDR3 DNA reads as TGTGCCATCAGTGAAGGTCGTAGTAAGGGCAACAATCAGCCCCAGCATTTT.